This is a list of T cell receptor beta chains from one sample in a study of blood T cell repertoires in COVID-19. Libraries were prepared by immunoSEQ multiplex PCR; TCRdb keeps only in-frame clonotypes and omits some of them. The data hold approximately 140,000 clones, with 80% to 90% observed a single time. Sequencing input: peripheral blood. The receptor source for this set is a human donor with acute or convalescent COVID-19. The donor label of this sample is uncertain. Each CDR3 is given with its conserved first and last residue. D genes are given only for firm matches. Only some rows state a clone size, as once, few, many or a class for expanded clones.

CDR3aa | CDR3nt | abundance | j_gene | d_gene | v_gene
CASSPRGGNYNEQFF | TGTGCCAGCTCACCACGGGGGGGGAACTACAATGAGCAGTTCTTC | . | TRBJ2-1 | TRBD2 | TRBV18
CASSPGSLSTNEKLFF | TGTGCCAGCTCACCGGGCAGCCTTTCAACTAATGAAAAACTGTTTTTT | . | TRBJ1-4 | . | TRBV18
CASDRGGWNQPQHF | TGTGCCAGCGACAGGGGGGGCTGGAATCAGCCCCAGCATTTT | . | TRBJ1-5 | TRBD1 | TRBV19
CASSAGTGTASNQPQHF | TGTGCCAGCAGTGCCGGGACAGGTACCGCCAGCAATCAGCCCCAGCATTTT | . | TRBJ1-5 | TRBD1 | TRBV27
CASSLQGAANEKLFF | TGTGCCAGCAGCTTGCAGGGGGCCGCTAATGAAAAACTGTTTTTT | . | TRBJ1-4 | TRBD1 | TRBV7-2
CASSLWRGETQYF | TGTGCCAGCAGCTTATGGCGAGGAGAGACCCAGTACTTC | . | TRBJ2-5 | . | TRBV6-2/TRBV6-3
CAWSLRLYNEQFF | TGTGCCTGGAGTCTTCGACTGTACAATGAGCAGTTCTTC | . | TRBJ2-1 | . | TRBV30
CASSVETRSNNSPLHF | TGTGCCAGCAGCGTAGAAACAAGATCGAATAATTCACCCCTCCACTTT | . | TRBJ1-6 | . | TRBV9
CASSASAEQYF | TGTGCCAGCAGTGCTAGCGCTGAGCAGTACTTC | . | TRBJ2-7 | . | TRBV25-1
CASSLHEGLTLHF | TGTGCCAGCAGCTTACACGAGGGCTTAACCCTCCACTTT | . | TRBJ1-6 | . | TRBV7-9
CASSASSTGELFF | TGTGCCAGCAGTGCCTCTAGCACCGGGGAGCTGTTTTTT | . | TRBJ2-2 | . | TRBV6-4
CATSGGGADEQFF | TGTGCCACCAGTGGAGGGGGGGCGGACGAGCAGTTCTTC | few | TRBJ2-1 | . | TRBV24-1
CASSHGTFTGNTIYF | TGTGCCAGCAGCCACGGGACTTTTACTGGAAACACCATATATTTT | few | TRBJ1-3 | . | TRBV3-1/TRBV3-2
CASRVGGIRTEAFF | TGTGCCAGCAGGGTAGGGGGAATCAGGACTGAAGCTTTCTTT | . | TRBJ1-1 | . | TRBV6-6
CASSLRSTGNNQPQHF | TGTGCCAGCAGCTTACGTTCAACAGGGAACAATCAGCCCCAGCATTTT | . | TRBJ1-5 | . | TRBV7-2
CASGLSGGYNEQFF | TGTGCTAGTGGTTTAAGCGGGGGGTACAATGAGCAGTTCTTC | once | TRBJ2-1 | TRBD2 | TRBV12-5
CASGPPGQGAPGHYGYTF | TGTGCTAGTGGTCCTCCGGGACAGGGGGCTCCTGGGCACTATGGCTACACCTTC | . | TRBJ1-2 | TRBD1 | TRBV12-5
CASSGQVVANEQFF | TGTGCCAGCAGCGGACAGGTAGTAGCTAATGAGCAGTTCTTC | . | TRBJ2-1 | TRBD1 | TRBV3-1/TRBV3-2
CASRAGTSGGKDEQFF | TGCGCCAGCAGAGCCGGGACTAGCGGGGGGAAGGATGAGCAGTTCTTC | . | TRBJ2-1 | TRBD2 | TRBV5-1
CASSLWDRDSDTQYF | TGCGCCAGCAGCCTGTGGGACAGGGATTCAGATACGCAGTATTTT | once | TRBJ2-3 | TRBD1 | TRBV4-1
CAIKRNPGNTEAFF | TGTGCCATCAAGAGGAATCCGGGAAACACTGAAGCTTTCTTT | . | TRBJ1-1 | . | TRBV10-3
CAWSSSGSAGELFF | TGTGCCTGGAGTTCCTCAGGGTCAGCCGGGGAGCTGTTTTTT | . | TRBJ2-2 | . | TRBV30
CASSAGTGITGELFF | TGTGCCAGCAGCGCCGGGACAGGGATCACCGGGGAGCTGTTTTTT | . | TRBJ2-2 | TRBD1 | TRBV9
CASTEGYGYTF | TGTGCCAGTACAGAGGGCTATGGCTACACCTTC | . | TRBJ1-2 | . | TRBV19
CASSSGPGGYTF | TGTGCCAGCAGTTCCGGACCGGGGGGCTACACCTTC | . | TRBJ1-2 | . | TRBV27
CASTSVGTGGGNEQFF | TGTGCCAGCACCTCTGTGGGGACAGGGGGAGGGAATGAGCAGTTCTTC | many | TRBJ2-1 | TRBD1 | TRBV7-8
CASSSSPRGENTEAFF | TGTGCCAGCAGTTCCTCTCCCCGGGGGGAGAACACTGAAGCTTTCTTT | . | TRBJ1-1 | . | TRBV13
CASSQTSGGYNEQFF | TGTGCCAGCAGCCAGACTAGCGGGGGGTACAATGAGCAGTTCTTC | . | TRBJ2-1 | TRBD2 | TRBV7-3
CATSRGGTGIYGYTF | TGTGCCACCAGCAGAGGGGGGACAGGGATCTATGGCTACACCTTC | . | TRBJ1-2 | TRBD1 | TRBV15
CAISRQKEYNEQFF | TGTGCCATCAGCCGACAGAAAGAATACAATGAGCAGTTCTTC | . | TRBJ2-1 | . | TRBV10-3
CASSLSKDSPRGQHF | TGTGCCAGCAGTTTATCGAAGGACTCCCCTCGGGGTCAGCATTTT | . | TRBJ1-5 | . | TRBV27
CATSEDRVGYTF | TGTGCCACCAGTGAAGACAGGGTCGGCTACACCTTC | once | TRBJ1-2 | TRBD1 | TRBV24-1
CASSYRGQGGYTF | TGTGCCAGCAGTTACAGGGGGCAGGGTGGCTACACCTTC | . | TRBJ1-2 | TRBD1 | TRBV6-5